The clone carrying this TCR beta chain occurred once. The CDR3 is made up of 16 amino acids. The data derive from a study of blood T cell repertoires in COVID-19. Study-wide background: Sample material is recorded as cDNA or gDNA derived from T cells, B-cell-depleted T cells, or PBMCs.

Assay: immunoSEQ multiplex PCR; the TCRdb copy retains only in-frame clones and omits some. The table lists 300,000 or so clones, 85% to 90% of them singletons. This rearrangement joins TRBV21-1 to TRBJ2-5; the D segment call TRBD1 is taken from the table without a DNA check. TRBV21-1 is a pseudogene. Sequenced sample: PBMCs or T cells enriched from blood (not recorded which). The clonotype originates from a woman in her forties or fifties who had been exposed to COVID-19. Here the CDR3 DNA reads TGTGCCAGCAGCGCCTCGTCAGGGGGTGACCAAGAGACCCAGTACTTC. Its translation: CASSASSGGDQETQYF.